This T cell receptor (beta chain) was sequenced during a study of spatial heterogeneity in lung cancer. Germline lookup yields CDR1 SNHLY and CDR2 FYNNEI. J lost 5 bases, V lost 2 bases, and 1 base had no gene match. The CDR3 contains 15 residues. Time point meaning: sample taken at primary tumor resection. Whole RNA, which was extracted from tumor, nontumor lung tissue or frozen PBMC, was sequenced without any cell sorting. TCRdb analysed the 5' RACE reads with MiXCR anew, one entry per CDR3 protein. The table records almost 75,000 distinct CDR3 sequences, about 14% of them present only once. The sequencing used PBMCs, collected at surgery. The TCR was taken from a male donor with early-stage non-small cell lung cancer. The rearrangement uses TRBV2 and TRBJ2-2; 11 bases line up with TRBD2. CDR3 in amino acids: CASSELAGGTGELFF. CDR3 in DNA: TGTGCCAGCAGTGAACTAGCGGGAGGTACCGGGGAGCTGTTTTTT.